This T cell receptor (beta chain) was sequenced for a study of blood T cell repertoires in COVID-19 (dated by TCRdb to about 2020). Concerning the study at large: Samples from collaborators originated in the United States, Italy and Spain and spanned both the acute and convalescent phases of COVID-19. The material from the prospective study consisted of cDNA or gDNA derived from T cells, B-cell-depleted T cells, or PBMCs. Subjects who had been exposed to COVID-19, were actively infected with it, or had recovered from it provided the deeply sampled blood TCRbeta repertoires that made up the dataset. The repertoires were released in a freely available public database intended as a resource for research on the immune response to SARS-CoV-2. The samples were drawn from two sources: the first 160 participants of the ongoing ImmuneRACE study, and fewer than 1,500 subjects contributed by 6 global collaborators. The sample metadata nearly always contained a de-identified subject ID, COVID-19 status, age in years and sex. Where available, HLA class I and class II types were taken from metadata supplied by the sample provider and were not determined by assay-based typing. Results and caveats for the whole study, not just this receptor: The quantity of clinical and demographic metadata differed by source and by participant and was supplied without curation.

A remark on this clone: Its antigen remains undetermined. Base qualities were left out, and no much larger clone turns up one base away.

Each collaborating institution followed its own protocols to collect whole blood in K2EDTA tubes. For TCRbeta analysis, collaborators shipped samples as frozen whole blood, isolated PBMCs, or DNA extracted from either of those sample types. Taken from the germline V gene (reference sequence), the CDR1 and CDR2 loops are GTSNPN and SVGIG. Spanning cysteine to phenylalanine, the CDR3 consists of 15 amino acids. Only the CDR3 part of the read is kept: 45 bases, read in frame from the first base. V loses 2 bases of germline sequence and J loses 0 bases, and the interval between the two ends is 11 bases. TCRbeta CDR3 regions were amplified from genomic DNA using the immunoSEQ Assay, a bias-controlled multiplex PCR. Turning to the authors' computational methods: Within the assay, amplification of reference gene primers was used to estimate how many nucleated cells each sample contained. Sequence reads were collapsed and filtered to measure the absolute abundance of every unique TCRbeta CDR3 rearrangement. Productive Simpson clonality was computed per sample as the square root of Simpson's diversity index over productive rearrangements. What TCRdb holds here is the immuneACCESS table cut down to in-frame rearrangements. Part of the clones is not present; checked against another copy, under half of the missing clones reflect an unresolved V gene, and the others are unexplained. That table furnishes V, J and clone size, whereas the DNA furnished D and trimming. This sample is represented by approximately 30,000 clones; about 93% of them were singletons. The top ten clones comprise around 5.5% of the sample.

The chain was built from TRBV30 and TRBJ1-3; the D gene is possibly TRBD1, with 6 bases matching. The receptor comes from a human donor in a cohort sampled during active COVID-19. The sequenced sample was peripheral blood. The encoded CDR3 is CAWSMGQVSGNTIYF. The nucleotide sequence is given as TGTGCCTGGAGTATGGGACAAGTCTCTGGAAACACCATATATTTT.